This is a list of T cell receptor beta chains from one sample in a study of beta chain features in type 1 diabetes. Only in-frame clones appear in the TCRdb table, and some are missing; sequencing was by immunoSEQ multiplex PCR. Of around 710,000 clones in the sample, over 10% were seen once. Sequenced material: naive CD4+ T cells from blood. Every receptor here comes from a man aged 25-40 years with type 1 diabetes. The CDR3 runs from the conserved cysteine through the conserved F or W.

V gene	CDR3 length	J gene	CDR3 protein
TRBV7-9	12	TRBJ2-7	CASSGTEYEQYF
TRBV28	13	TRBJ2-2	CAASKGATGELFF
TRBV5-1	14	TRBJ2-3	CASSLEGAQGTQYF
TRBV7-2	16	TRBJ2-3	CASSLGTSGGTDTQYF
TRBV19	15	TRBJ1-2	CASSKDRDGNYGYTF
TRBV9	15	TRBJ2-7	CASSQGGTRIYEQYF
TRBV28	14	TRBJ1-2	CASTSGQGGAGYTF
TRBV30	15	TRBJ1-3	CACRPGQASGNTIYF
TRBV29-1	14	TRBJ2-2	CSVARTANTGELFF
TRBV9	19	TRBJ1-5	CASSVALRRIAILNQPQHF
TRBV6-5	14	TRBJ2-2	CASRRQGNTGELFF
TRBV9	15	TRBJ2-3	CASSEGTVRADTQYF
TRBV9	13	TRBJ1-2	CASSAELFYGYTF
TRBV7-3	13	TRBJ2-2	CASSPWGTGELFF
TRBV20-1	10	TRBJ2-5	CSARRETQYF